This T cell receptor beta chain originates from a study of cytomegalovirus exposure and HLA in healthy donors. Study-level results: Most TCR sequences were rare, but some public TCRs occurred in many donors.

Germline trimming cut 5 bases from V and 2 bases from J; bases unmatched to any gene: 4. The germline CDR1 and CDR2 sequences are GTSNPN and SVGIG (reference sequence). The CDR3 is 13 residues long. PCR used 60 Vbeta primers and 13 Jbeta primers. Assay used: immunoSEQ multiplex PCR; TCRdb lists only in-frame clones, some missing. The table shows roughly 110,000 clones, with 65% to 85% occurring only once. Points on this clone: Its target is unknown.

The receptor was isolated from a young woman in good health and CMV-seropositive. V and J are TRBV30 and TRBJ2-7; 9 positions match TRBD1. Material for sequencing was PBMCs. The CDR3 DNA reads TGTGCCTGGGGACAGGGGACCACCTACGAGCAGTACTTC. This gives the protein CAWGQGTTYEQYF.